This T cell receptor (beta chain) was identified in a study of metastatic and nonmetastatic thyroid tumors (dated by TCRdb to 2020 to 2021). For the study in its entirety: For patients with malignant and with benign thyroid disease, the researchers compared repertoires between peripheral blood samples and tumor or nodule tissue samples. The study at large found these results: In both blood and tumor samples, TCR beta diversity was reported to be significantly higher in malignant tumors than in benign nodules.

No patient had received any treatment before thyroid surgery. Using T-cell receptor beta sequencing, the researchers looked back retrospectively at clinical samples from patients, gathered between about 2012 and 2018. Receptor libraries were prepared by PCR. The data were produced on an Illumina HiSeq 4000. High-throughput sequencing was used to profile the TCR beta-chain CDR3 region of each patient. In the paper's pipeline: A classifier to discriminate distant-metastatic papillary thyroid cancer patients was built from CDR3 differences across clinicopathological groups. To measure repertoire diversity the researchers used the Shannon index, while the Morisita-Horn index served to gauge how similar the tumor and blood repertoires were. TCRdb trimmed the raw reads at Q25, called clones with MiXCR and kept productive beta chains. For this entry, the V and J calls and clone size follow TCRdb and not the study's own pipeline. Here the sample has several thousand clones; 34% occur a single time. The top ten clonotypes cover under 30% of the sample.

As concerns this clone: It has no known antigen specificity. It has no much larger one-base neighbor in the sample; base qualities were not kept.

Specimen: adjacent normal tissue. This TCR derives from a male donor with papillary thyroid cancer or a benign thyroid nodule (not recorded which). Some clones in this sample may be carry-over from other donors' samples.

The nucleotide sequence is TGCGCCAGCAGCCAAGCCCCAGGGAGCAATCAGCCCCAGCATTTT. Its protein is CASSQAPGSNQPQHF. The chain uses TRBV4-1 and TRBJ1-5, and the D gene may be TRBD1, 5 bases matching. There are 15 amino acids in the CDR3, from cysteine to phenylalanine inclusive. Here the CDR3 DNA is all that survives: 45 bases in frame from base 1. V drops 1 base and J drops 1 base, leaving 8 bases in between. Taken from the germline V gene, the CDR1 and CDR2 loops are MGHRA and YSYEKL.